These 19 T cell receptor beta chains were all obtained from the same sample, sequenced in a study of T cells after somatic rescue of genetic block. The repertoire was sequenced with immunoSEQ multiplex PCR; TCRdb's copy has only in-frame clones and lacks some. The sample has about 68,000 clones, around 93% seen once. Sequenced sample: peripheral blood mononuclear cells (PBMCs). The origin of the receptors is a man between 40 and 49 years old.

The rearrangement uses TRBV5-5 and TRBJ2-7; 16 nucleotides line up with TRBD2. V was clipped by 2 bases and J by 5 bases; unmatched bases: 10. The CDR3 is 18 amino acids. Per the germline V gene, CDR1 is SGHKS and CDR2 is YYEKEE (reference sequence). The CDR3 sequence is CASSLWEGLAGGPDEQYF. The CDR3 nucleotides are TGTGCCAGCAGCTTATGGGAGGGACTAGCGGGAGGGCCGGACGAGCAGTACTTC. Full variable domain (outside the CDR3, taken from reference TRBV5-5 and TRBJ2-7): DAGVTQSPTHLIKTRGQQVTLRCSPISGHKSVSWYQQVLGQGPQFIFQYYEKEERGRGNFPDRFSARQFPNYSSELNVNALLLGDSALYLCASSLWEGLAGGPDEQYFGPGTRLTVT.

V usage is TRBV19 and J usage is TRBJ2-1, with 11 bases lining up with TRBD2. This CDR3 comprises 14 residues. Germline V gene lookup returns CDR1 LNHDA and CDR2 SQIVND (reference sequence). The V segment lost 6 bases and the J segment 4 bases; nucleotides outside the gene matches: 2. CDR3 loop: CASSLAGGYNEQFF. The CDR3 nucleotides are TGTGCCAGTAGCCTAGCGGGGGGTTACAATGAGCAGTTCTTC.

CDR3 sequence (DNA): TGCGCCAGCAGCCAAGCGCCCCAGGGCCTAAGCAATCAGCCCCAGCATTTT. This encodes CASSQAPQGLSNQPQHF. The chain uses TRBV4-1 and TRBJ1-5; a possible D gene is TRBD1 (5 bases). V gave up 1 base and J gave up 1 base, with 14 bases separating them. Germline assignment: CDR1 MGHRA and CDR2 YSYEKL. This CDR3 region has 17 residues.

The CDR3 DNA sequence: TGTGCCAGCAGCTACCCTGGGACACCTACGCAGTATTTT. Translating it yields CASSYPGTPTQYF. The chain couples TRBV7-9 to TRBJ2-3; D perhaps matches TRBD1 (6 bases). CDR1 is SEHNR, CDR2 FQNEAQ, per germline (reference sequence). V shed 4 bases and J shed 8 bases, with 13 bases lying between them. The CDR3 contains 13 residues.

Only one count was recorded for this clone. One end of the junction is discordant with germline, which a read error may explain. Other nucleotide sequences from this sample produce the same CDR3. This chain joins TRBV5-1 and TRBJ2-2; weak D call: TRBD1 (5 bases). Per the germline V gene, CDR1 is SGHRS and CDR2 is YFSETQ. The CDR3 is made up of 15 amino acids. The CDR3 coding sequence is TGTGCCAGCAGCTTGGCCCAGGGGAACACCGGGGAGCTGTTTTTT. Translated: CASSLAQGNTGELFF.

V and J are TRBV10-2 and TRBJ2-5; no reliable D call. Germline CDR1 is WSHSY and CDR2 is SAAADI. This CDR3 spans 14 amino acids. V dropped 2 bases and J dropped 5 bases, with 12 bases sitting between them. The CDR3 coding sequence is TGCGCCAGCAGTGAGGATCAGGTCAAGGAGACCCAGTACTTC. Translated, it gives CASSEDQVKETQYF.

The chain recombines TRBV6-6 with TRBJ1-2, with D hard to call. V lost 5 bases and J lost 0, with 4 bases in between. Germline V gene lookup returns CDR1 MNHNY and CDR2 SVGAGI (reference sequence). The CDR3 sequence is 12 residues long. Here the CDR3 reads CASSDTNYGYTF. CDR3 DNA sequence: TGTGCCAGCAGTGACACTAACTATGGCTACACCTTC.

The CDR3 loop is CASSFQGLGSGEQYF. As DNA, the CDR3 is TGTGCCAGCAGCTTTCAGGGACTAGGGTCCGGAGAGCAGTACTTC. The V call is TRBV5-6, the J call TRBJ2-7, with TRBD2 matching over 8 bases. J gave up 7 bases and V 2 bases, and 11 bases lay outside the gene matches. The CDR3 has 15 residues. CDR1 and CDR2 from the germline V gene are SGHDT and YYEEEE. The variable domain in full, completed from reference TRBV5-6 and TRBJ2-7, reads DAGVTQSPTHLIKTRGQQVTLRCSPKSGHDTVSWYQQALGQGPQFIFQYYEEEERQRGNFPDRFSGHQFPNYSSELNVNALLLGDSALYLCASSFQGLGSGEQYFGPGTRLTVT.

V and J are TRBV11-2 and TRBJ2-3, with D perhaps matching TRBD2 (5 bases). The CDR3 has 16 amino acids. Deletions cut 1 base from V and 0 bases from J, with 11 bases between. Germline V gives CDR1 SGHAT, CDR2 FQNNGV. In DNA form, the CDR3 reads TGTGCCAGCAGCTTAGGCGAGGGAATGAGCACAGATACGCAGTATTTT. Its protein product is CASSLGEGMSTDTQYF.

This chain's CDR3 is CASGSLGRAYEQYF. Here the CDR3 DNA reads TGTGCCAGCGGCTCCTTAGGGAGGGCCTACGAGCAGTACTTC. The rearrangement links TRBV6-5 to TRBJ2-7, with 7 bases lining up with TRBD2. Germline V gives CDR1 MNHEY, CDR2 SVGAGI. The CDR3 is 14 residues long. With V trimmed by 8 bases and J by 2 bases, 9 bases remained unmatched.

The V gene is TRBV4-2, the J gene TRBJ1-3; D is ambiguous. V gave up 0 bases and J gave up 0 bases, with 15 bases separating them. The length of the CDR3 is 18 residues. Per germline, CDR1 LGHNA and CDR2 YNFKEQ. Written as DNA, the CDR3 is TGTGCCAGCAGCCAAGACTTGTCTCGGGCCGGCTCTGGAAACACCATATATTTT. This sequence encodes CASSQDLSRAGSGNTIYF.

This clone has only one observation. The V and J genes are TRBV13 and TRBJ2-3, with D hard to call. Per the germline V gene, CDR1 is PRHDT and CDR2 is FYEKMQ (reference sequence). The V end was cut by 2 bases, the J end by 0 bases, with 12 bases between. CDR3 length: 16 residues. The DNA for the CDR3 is TGTGCCAGCAGCTTACTGACGGGCCCTAGCACAGATACGCAGTATTTT. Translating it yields CASSLLTGPSTDTQYF.

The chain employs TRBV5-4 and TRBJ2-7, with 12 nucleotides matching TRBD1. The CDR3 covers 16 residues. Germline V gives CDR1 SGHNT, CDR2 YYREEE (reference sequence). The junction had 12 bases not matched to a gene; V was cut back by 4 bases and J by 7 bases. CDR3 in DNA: TGTGCCAGCAGCCCGGGGGGGACAGGGGGCCCGACGGAGCAGTACTTC. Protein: CASSPGGTGGPTEQYF.

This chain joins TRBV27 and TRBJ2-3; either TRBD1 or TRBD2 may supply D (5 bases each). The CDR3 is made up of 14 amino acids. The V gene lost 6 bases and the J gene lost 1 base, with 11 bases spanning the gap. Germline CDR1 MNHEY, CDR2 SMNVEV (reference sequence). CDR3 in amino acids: CASRAVGRTDTQYF. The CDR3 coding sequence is TGTGCCAGCAGAGCGGTGGGACGCACAGATACGCAGTATTTT.

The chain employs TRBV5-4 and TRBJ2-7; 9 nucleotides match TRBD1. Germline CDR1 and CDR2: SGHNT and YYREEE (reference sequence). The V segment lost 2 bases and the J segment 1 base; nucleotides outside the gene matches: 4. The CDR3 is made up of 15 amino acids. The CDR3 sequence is CASSFPDRGSYEQYF. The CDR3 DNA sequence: TGTGCCAGCAGCTTTCCGGACAGGGGATCCTACGAGCAGTACTTC.

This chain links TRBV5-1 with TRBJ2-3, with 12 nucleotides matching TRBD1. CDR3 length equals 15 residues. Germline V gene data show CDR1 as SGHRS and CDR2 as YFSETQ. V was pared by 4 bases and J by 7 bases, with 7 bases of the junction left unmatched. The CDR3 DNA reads TGCGCCAGCAGCGTCGGGACAGGGGGCATATATACGCAGTATTTT. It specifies CASSVGTGGIYTQYF.

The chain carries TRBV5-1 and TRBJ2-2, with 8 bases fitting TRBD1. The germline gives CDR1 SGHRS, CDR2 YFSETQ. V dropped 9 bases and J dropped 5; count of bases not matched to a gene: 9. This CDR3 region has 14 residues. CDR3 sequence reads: CATKLWTGTGELFF. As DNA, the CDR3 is TGCGCCACCAAACTATGGACAGGGACCGGGGAGCTGTTTTTT.

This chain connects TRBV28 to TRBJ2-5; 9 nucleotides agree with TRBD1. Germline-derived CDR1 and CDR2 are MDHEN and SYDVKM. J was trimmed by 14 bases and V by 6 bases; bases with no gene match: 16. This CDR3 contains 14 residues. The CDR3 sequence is CASRAGQGARFGYF. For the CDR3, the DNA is TGTGCCAGCAGGGCGGGACAGGGCGCGAGATTTGGCTACTTC. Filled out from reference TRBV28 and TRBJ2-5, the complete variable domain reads DVKVTQSSRYLVKRTGEKVFLECVQDMDHENMFWYRQDPGLGLRLIYFSYDVKMKEKGDIPEGYSVSREKKERFSLILESASTNQTSMYLCASRAGQGARFGYFGPGTRLLVL.

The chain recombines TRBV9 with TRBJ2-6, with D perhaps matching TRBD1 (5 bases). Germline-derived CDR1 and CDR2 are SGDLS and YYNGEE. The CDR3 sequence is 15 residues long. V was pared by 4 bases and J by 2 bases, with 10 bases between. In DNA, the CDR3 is TGTGCCAGCAGCCCAGACAGAGCTGGGGCCAACGTCCTGACTTTC. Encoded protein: CASSPDRAGANVLTF.